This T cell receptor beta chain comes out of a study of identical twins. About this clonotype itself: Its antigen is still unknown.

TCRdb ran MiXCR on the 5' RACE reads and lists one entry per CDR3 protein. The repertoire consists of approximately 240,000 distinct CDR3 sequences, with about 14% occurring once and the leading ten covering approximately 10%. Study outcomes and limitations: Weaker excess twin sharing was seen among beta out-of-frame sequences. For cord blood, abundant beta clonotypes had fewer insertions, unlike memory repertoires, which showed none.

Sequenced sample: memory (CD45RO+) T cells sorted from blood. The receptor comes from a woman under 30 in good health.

CDR3 residues: CASSQRGYYEQYF. CDR3 DNA sequence: TGTGCCAGCAGCCAGCGGGGGTACTACGAGCAGTACTTC. This sequence joins TRBV5-4 and TRBJ2-7, with TRBD2 identical over 8 bases. The germline gives CDR1 SGHNT, CDR2 YYREEE (reference sequence). The CDR3 is made up of 13 amino acids. Losses at the gene ends were 4 bases for V and 3 bases for J; bases not matched to a gene: 3. The entire variable domain, with the rest obtained from reference TRBV5-4 and TRBJ2-7, is as follows: ETGVTQSPTHLIKTRGQQVTLRCSSQSGHNTVSWYQQALGQGPQFIFQYYREEENGRGNFPPRFSGLQFPNYSSELNVNALELDDSALYLCASSQRGYYEQYFGPGTRLTVT.